The source of this T cell receptor (beta chain) is a study of blood T cell repertoires in COVID-19. The table came from immunoSEQ multiplex PCR; TCRdb's copy has only in-frame clones and leaves some out. The table lists roughly 400,000 clones, about 88% of them singletons, with 1.4% to 1.5% in the top ten. Germline values: CDR1 SEHNR, CDR2 FQNEAQ (reference sequence). The CDR3 runs to 16 residues. The junction had 11 bases not matched to a gene; V was cut back by 4 bases and J by 4 bases. Participants' reported clinical history set cohort assignment. The sequence was collected from a woman aged 18-35 years who had been exposed to COVID-19. The chain has TRBV7-9 and TRBJ2-7; 9 bases are shared with TRBD1. The sequencing sample was made of PBMCs or T cells enriched from blood (not recorded which). The CDR3: CASSSARGQGSYEQYF. The CDR3 DNA follows: TGTGCCAGCAGCTCAGCCCGGGGACAGGGTTCGTACGAGCAGTACTTC.